This passage covers 25 T cell receptor beta chains from one sample sequenced in a study of early T cells in non-severe SARS-CoV-2 infection. TCRdb fed the 5' RACE reads into MiXCR, producing one record per CDR3 protein. The repertoire includes approximately 35,000 distinct CDR3 sequences, approximately 5.4% of them detected once, and roughly 13% sits in the top ten. The sample taken for sequencing was whole blood. Every receptor here comes from an adult who was a healthcare worker with PCR-confirmed SARS-CoV-2 infection or an uninfected control (not recorded which).

The chain couples TRBV6-2 or TRBV6-3 to TRBJ1-1, with D unclear. This CDR3 is built from 18 residues. V was trimmed by 1 base and J by 3 bases, leaving 21 bases between them. Germline V gene data show CDR1 as MNHEY and CDR2 as SVGEGT. This CDR3 is CASSYFFPAGPVDTEAFF. Here the CDR3 DNA reads TGTGCCAGCAGTTACTTCTTTCCCGCCGGGCCTGTGGACACTGAAGCTTTCTTT.

This clonotype has just a few counts. This rearrangement joins TRBV10-3 to TRBJ1-3, with D unclear. Trimming pared 6 bases from V and 0 bases from J, leaving 3 bases between. The CDR3 length is 12 residues. Per germline, CDR1 ENHRY and CDR2 SYGVKD. The CDR3 nucleotides are TGTGCCATCAGGAGCTCTGGAAACACCATATATTTT. This translates into CAIRSSGNTIYF.

The genes are TRBV11-2 and TRBJ2-5; TRBD1 aligns across 8 bases. The J segment lost 4 bases and the V segment lost 3 bases, leaving 13 bases of the junction unmatched. The CDR3 covers 17 residues. CDR1 is SGHAT, CDR2 FQNNGV, per germline. As DNA, the CDR3 is TGTGCCAGCAGCTTCCCGAGGACAGGGATGAGCGGAGAGACCCAGTACTTC. This codes for CASSFPRTGMSGETQYF. Filled out from reference TRBV11-2 and TRBJ2-5, the complete variable domain reads EAGVAQSPRYKIIEKRQSVAFWCNPISGHATLYWYQQILGQGPKLLIQFQNNGVVDDSQLPKDRFSAERLKGVDSTLKIQPAKLEDSAVYLCASSFPRTGMSGETQYFGPGTRLLVL.

This clonotype was recorded many times. The genes are TRBV5-5 and TRBJ1-2; D gene unclear. V was shortened by 0 bases and J by 2 bases, with 11 bases between the two germline ends. The germline gives CDR1 SGHKS, CDR2 YYEKEE (reference sequence). CDR3 length: 15 residues. CDR3 sequence: CASSLVGNSNYGYTF. The CDR3, as DNA: TGTGCCAGCAGCTTGGTCGGAAACAGCAACTATGGCTACACCTTC.

In this sample, this clonotype turned up many times. The rearrangement joins TRBV19 to TRBJ2-3; a weak D match, TRBD1 (5 bases). V was pared by 7 bases and J by 4 bases, with 15 bases between. The CDR3 totals 14 residues. Germline values: CDR1 LNHDA, CDR2 SQIVND (reference sequence). As DNA, the CDR3 is TGTGCCAGTAATTACCAGGGATTCGCAGATACGCAGTATTTT. Protein sequence: CASNYQGFADTQYF.

The V gene is TRBV6-5, the J gene TRBJ2-7; D might be TRBD1 (5 bases). V was pared by 2 bases and J by 4 bases, with 9 bases between. CDR3 size: 13 residues. Germline CDR1 MNHEY, CDR2 SVGAGI. The CDR3 bases are TGTGCCAGCAGTTACGCCCAGGGATACGAGCAGTACTTC. Its protein is CASSYAQGYEQYF.

This clonotype was seen a handful of times. The rearrangement uses TRBV7-9 and TRBJ1-2, with TRBD1 matching over 11 bases. Trimming removed 4 bases from V and 0 bases from J; junction bases left unmatched: 10. This CDR3 contains 18 residues. CDR1 is SEHNR, CDR2 FQNEAQ, per germline (reference sequence). As DNA, the CDR3 is TGTGCCAGCAGCTCTTCGCTGGGACAGGGGGAGACTAACTATGGCTACACCTTC. Amino acids: CASSSSLGQGETNYGYTF.

This clonotype was seen many times. This chain uses TRBV6-1 with TRBJ2-7; 8 bases agree with TRBD1. Germline assignment: CDR1 MNHNS and CDR2 SASEGT. The CDR3 extends over 13 amino acids. V trimming: 5 bases; J trimming: 6 bases; junction bases outside the gene matches: 6. This CDR3 reads CASSPRTGLEQYF. In DNA, the CDR3 is TGTGCCAGCAGTCCGCGGACAGGGCTCGAGCAGTACTTC.

This clonotype came up many times. The CDR3 loop reads CASSSTGAGQPQHF. CDR3 nucleotide sequence: TGCGCCAGCAGCTCTACAGGGGCTGGGCAGCCCCAGCATTTT. The V call is TRBV5-1, the J call TRBJ1-5; TRBD1 agrees at 7 bases. Germline lookup yields CDR1 SGHRS and CDR2 YFSETQ. J lost 7 bases, V lost 3 bases, and 7 bases had no gene match. This CDR3 region has 14 residues.

Ten or more counts support this clonotype. This rearrangement joins TRBV5-1 to TRBJ2-1; TRBD2 aligns across 11 bases. Per germline, CDR1 SGHRS and CDR2 YFSETQ. This CDR3 has 16 residues. The V and J ends lost 1 base and 8 bases, in that order; junction bases with no gene match: 8. CDR3 nucleotide sequence: TGCGCCAGCAGCTTGATGCCTAGCGGGGGGTTGGATGAGCAGTTCTTC. Its translation: CASSLMPSGGLDEQFF.

This clonotype has a handful of counts. The genes are TRBV2 and TRBJ2-3, with 8 bases fitting TRBD1. V shed 4 bases, J shed 4 bases, and the junction held 4 bases outside the gene matches. The CDR3 is made up of 14 amino acids. CDR1 and CDR2 (germline): SNHLY, FYNNEI. The CDR3 spells CASSGQGPPDTQYF. Here the CDR3 DNA reads TGTGCCAGCAGTGGACAGGGGCCGCCAGATACGCAGTATTTT.

This clonotype has ten or more counts. The rearrangement uses TRBV11-2 and TRBJ2-2; D ambiguous. The CDR3 runs 18 residues. V lost 1 base to trimming and J lost 0 bases, with 15 bases between them. The germline V gene has CDR1 SGHAT and CDR2 FQNNGV. This CDR3 reads CASSLVGRWRTNTGELFF. The CDR3 DNA is TGTGCCAGCAGCTTAGTAGGGCGATGGCGGACGAACACCGGGGAGCTGTTTTTT. The full variable domain, with the rest looked up from reference TRBV11-2 and TRBJ2-2, is EAGVAQSPRYKIIEKRQSVAFWCNPISGHATLYWYQQILGQGPKLLIQFQNNGVVDDSQLPKDRFSAERLKGVDSTLKIQPAKLEDSAVYLCASSLVGRWRTNTGELFFGEGSRLTVL.

This clonotype was recorded many times. The chain uses TRBV7-8 and TRBJ2-3, with D possibly TRBD2 on 6 matching bases. This CDR3 contains 13 residues. Trimming cost V 1 base and J 8 bases, with 10 bases left between them. CDR1 SGHVS and CDR2 FQNEAQ come from the germline V gene. The CDR3 nucleotides are TGTGCCAGCAGCTTAGACCAGGGAGGTACGCAGTATTTT. This sequence encodes CASSLDQGGTQYF.

This clonotype showed up many times. DNA for the CDR3: TGCGCCAGCAGCTTCCAGTCGAGGGGCACAGATACGCAGTATTTT. It yields the protein CASSFQSRGTDTQYF. The chain links TRBV4-1 to TRBJ2-3, with D possibly being TRBD2 (5 bases). Trimming took off 5 bases at V and 1 base at J, with 13 bases between the two ends. Germline loops: CDR1 MGHRA, CDR2 YSYEKL. This CDR3 is built from 15 residues.

Ten or more counts support this clonotype. The rearrangement uses TRBV24-1 and TRBJ2-5, with a possible D match to TRBD2 (5 bases). Trimming left V 1 base short and J 5 bases short, with 10 bases between. The length of the CDR3 is 14 residues. In germline, CDR1 is KGHDR, CDR2 SFDVKD. In nucleotides, the CDR3 is TGTGCCACCAGTGATTTCGGAGGAGAGGAGACCCAGTACTTC. This codes for CATSDFGGEETQYF.

This clonotype is deemed medium-sized. This chain links TRBV12-3 or TRBV12-4 with TRBJ2-3; possible D gene TRBD1, 6 bases. The germline V and J ends were trimmed by 3 bases and 4 bases, with 11 bases remaining between them. The CDR3 runs 14 residues. In DNA form, the CDR3 reads TGTGCCAGCAGTTTGAGGGGGTTTGCAGATACGCAGTATTTT. Its translation: CASSLRGFADTQYF.

This clonotype was seen repeatedly, ten times or more. The chain links TRBV9 to TRBJ1-1, with no clear D. Deletions cut 3 bases from V and 0 bases from J, with 18 bases between. CDR1 is SGDLS, CDR2 YYNGEE, per germline. CDR3 length: 17 residues. The CDR3 DNA reads TGTGCCAGCAGCGCACCCGAGCAAGGGTACATGAACACTGAAGCTTTCTTT. As protein: CASSAPEQGYMNTEAFF.

The table lists this clonotype with many counts. The chain recombines TRBV11-2 with TRBJ2-1; 7 bases map to TRBD2. Germline V gene data show CDR1 as SGHAT and CDR2 as FQNNGV. CDR3 length equals 15 residues. V dropped 5 bases and J dropped 4; count of bases not matched to a gene: 8. The CDR3 DNA is TGTGCCAGCAGCCCCCATGGGGGGGGATACAATGAGCAGTTCTTC. Its translation is CASSPHGGGYNEQFF. The full variable domain, in which reference TRBV11-2 and TRBJ2-1 provide the parts outside the CDR3, is EAGVAQSPRYKIIEKRQSVAFWCNPISGHATLYWYQQILGQGPKLLIQFQNNGVVDDSQLPKDRFSAERLKGVDSTLKIQPAKLEDSAVYLCASSPHGGGYNEQFFGPGTRLTVL.

The chain links TRBV12-3 or TRBV12-4 to TRBJ2-1; D could derive from TRBD1 or TRBD2 (5 bases each). This CDR3 has 18 residues. The V gene lost 5 bases and the J gene lost 0 bases, with 20 bases spanning the gap. In DNA, the CDR3 is TGTGCCAGCAGTAGTGGGCTATCCGAGGGGAGCTCCTACAATGAGCAGTTCTTC. Its translation: CASSSGLSEGSSYNEQFF.

The chain recombines TRBV12-3 or TRBV12-4 with TRBJ2-1; 9 nucleotides align to TRBD2. This CDR3 spans 18 amino acids. V was clipped by 6 bases and J by 4 bases; unmatched bases: 16. The CDR3 sequence is CASSTPRSGTSRYNEQFF. CDR3 nucleotide sequence: TGTGCCAGCAGCACGCCCCGATCCGGGACTAGCAGATACAATGAGCAGTTCTTC.

This chain connects TRBV20-1 to TRBJ2-3; D tentatively reads TRBD1 or TRBD2 (5 bases each). V gave up 4 bases and J gave up 8 bases, with 19 bases separating them. The CDR3 length is 14 residues. Looked up from germline, CDR1 is DFQATT and CDR2 is SNEGSKA (reference sequence). In nucleotides, the CDR3 is TGCAGTGCTACGGGATTACAGGCCCCCAGTACGCAGTATTTT. Protein sequence: CSATGLQAPSTQYF.

This clonotype was recorded at least ten times. This chain links TRBV20-1 with TRBJ2-7, with D unclear. Germline CDR1 DFQATT, CDR2 SNEGSKA (reference sequence). The CDR3 runs to 11 residues. V lost 1 base and J lost 3, with 4 bases in between. The CDR3 DNA sequence: TGCAGTGCTAGAGCAGACTACGAGCAGTACTTC. Protein sequence: CSARADYEQYF.

In its sample, this clonotype ranks as large. This sequence joins TRBV3-1 and TRBJ2-7, with a possible D match to TRBD1 (6 bases). This CDR3 spans 13 amino acids. Germline loops: CDR1 LGHDT, CDR2 YNNKEL (reference sequence). Trimming cost V 4 bases and J 5 bases, with 12 bases left between them. For the CDR3, the DNA is TGTGCCAGCAGCCTAGAGACAGGCCACGAGCAGTACTTC. Its protein product is CASSLETGHEQYF.

This clonotype was seen at least ten times. This chain links TRBV11-2 with TRBJ2-7, with D uncertain. The germline V gene encodes CDR1 SGHAT and CDR2 FQNNGV. Trimming pared 0 bases from V and 6 bases from J, leaving 12 bases between. The CDR3 covers 14 residues. The CDR3 is CASSLDYASREQYF. Written as DNA, the CDR3 is TGTGCCAGCAGCTTAGACTACGCATCCCGCGAGCAGTACTTC.

This clonotype was picked up a small number of times. The chain links TRBV5-4 to TRBJ2-7; D remains ambiguous. Germline CDR1 and CDR2: SGHNT and YYREEE (reference sequence). V was shortened by 2 bases and J by 4 bases, with 13 bases between the two germline ends. This CDR3 comprises 14 residues. The CDR3 loop reads CASSLSDAVYEQYF. CDR3 sequence (DNA): TGTGCCAGCAGCTTAAGCGACGCCGTTTACGAGCAGTACTTC. The full variable domain, rest sourced from reference TRBV5-4 and TRBJ2-7, is ETGVTQSPTHLIKTRGQQVTLRCSSQSGHNTVSWYQQALGQGPQFIFQYYREEENGRGNFPPRFSGLQFPNYSSELNVNALELDDSALYLCASSLSDAVYEQYFGPGTRLTVT.